Listed here are 9 T cell receptor beta chains from one sample, sequenced in a study of blood T cell repertoires in COVID-19. This table comes from immunoSEQ multiplex PCR, and its TCRdb copy is limited to in-frame clones, with some not included. The sample lists 60,000 to 85,000 clones; roughly 80% were seen once. The sequencing input was peripheral blood. These receptors originate from a woman aged 55 to 70 with acute or convalescent COVID-19.

The gene calls are TRBV9 and TRBJ2-1; 11 bases are a match to TRBD1. Unmatched junction bases numbered 6, after V lost 3 bases and J lost 4 bases. The germline V gene encodes CDR1 SGDLS and CDR2 YYNGEE. This CDR3 is built from 16 residues. In DNA form, the CDR3 reads TGTGCCAGCAGCGGGAGGGACAGGGGGTTTTACAATGAGCAGTTCTTC. This sequence encodes CASSGRDRGFYNEQFF.

The rearrangement joins TRBV5-1 to TRBJ2-1, with a weak D call TRBD1 (6 bases). Germline CDR1 SGHRS, CDR2 YFSETQ. The V end lost 0 bases, the J end lost 4 bases, and 14 bases lay between the germline ends. The CDR3 is made up of 16 amino acids. CDR3 loop: CASSLDDRFGYNEQFF. CDR3 nucleotide sequence: TGCGCCAGCAGCTTGGACGACAGGTTTGGATACAATGAGCAGTTCTTC.

Only a few counts were recorded for this clone. J is TRBJ1-2 and V is TRBV9; D might be TRBD1 (6 bases). Germline V lookup: CDR1 SGDLS, CDR2 YYNGEE. The CDR3 has 14 amino acids. V gave up 2 bases and J gave up 3 bases, with 11 bases separating them. DNA for the CDR3: TGTGCCAGCAGCGTCTCAGGGGTTCACTATGGCTACACCTTC. Protein sequence: CASSVSGVHYGYTF.

The rearrangement joins TRBV12-3 or TRBV12-4 to TRBJ1-2, with 7 bases that match TRBD1. This CDR3 is 13 amino acids long. The V gene end was trimmed by 6 bases and the J gene end by 4 bases; junction bases not matched to a gene: 5. Here the CDR3 reads CASRTTGVYGYTF. The CDR3 nucleotides are TGTGCCAGCAGGACAACAGGGGTCTATGGCTACACCTTC.

The rearrangement uses TRBV5-4 and TRBJ2-3, with TRBD2 matching over 9 bases. Unmatched junction bases numbered 7, after V lost 4 bases and J lost 4 bases. This CDR3 is 15 amino acids long. Germline CDR1 is SGHNT and CDR2 is YYREEE (reference sequence). CDR3 loop: CASSVGLASSDTQYF. The CDR3 DNA reads TGTGCCAGCAGCGTGGGACTAGCCTCTTCAGATACGCAGTATTTT.

V is TRBV5-1 and J is TRBJ1-1; TRBD1 matches at 8 bases. Per the germline V gene, CDR1 is SGHRS and CDR2 is YFSETQ. With V trimmed by 4 bases and J by 1 base, 3 bases remained unmatched. The CDR3 consists of 14 residues. DNA for the CDR3: TGCGCCAGCAGCGTACAGGGGGGGAACACTGAAGCTTTCTTT. It specifies CASSVQGGNTEAFF.

The chain couples TRBV14 to TRBJ2-6; D not certain. Germline values: CDR1 SGHDN, CDR2 FVKESK. The CDR3 has 14 residues. V was cut by 3 bases and J by 0 bases, with 3 bases left in between. The CDR3 nucleotides are TGTGCCAGCAGCCAGAGCTCTGGGGCCAACGTCCTGACTTTC. This gives the protein CASSQSSGANVLTF.

The chain carries TRBV5-4 and TRBJ1-1; the match to TRBD1 covers 9 bases. The CDR3 covers 15 residues. The germline gives CDR1 SGHNT, CDR2 YYREEE (reference sequence). V shed 5 bases and J 3 bases; nucleotides not matched to a gene: 8. CDR3 sequence reads: CASSGGTGWDTEAFF. The CDR3 nucleotides read TGTGCCAGCAGTGGTGGGACAGGGTGGGACACTGAAGCTTTCTTT.

The chain joins TRBV11-2 to TRBJ2-7; D not resolved. Germline lookup yields CDR1 SGHAT and CDR2 FQNNGV. The CDR3 is 13 residues long. V was clipped by 5 bases and J by 3 bases, with 11 bases between them. The CDR3 DNA sequence: TGTGCCAGCAGCCAAGACACGTACTACGAGCAGTACTTC. Translating gives CASSQDTYYEQYF.